Each of the 9 T cell receptor beta chains below was sequenced from the same sample in a study of shared clonotypes between healthy human individuals. Sequencing used immunoSEQ multiplex PCR; TCRdb keeps in-frame clones, though not all of them. The table includes 2 million to 2.5 million clones, over 90% detected once. Sequencing was done on a sample of naive CD4+ T cells from PBMCs. Subset specified: CD45RA+ positively selected. These receptors were obtained from a young man in good health. Some clones in this sample may be carry-over from other donors' samples.

The chain couples TRBV5-6 to TRBJ1-1; 7 bases map to TRBD1. This CDR3 spans 15 amino acids. Germline values: CDR1 SGHDT, CDR2 YYEEEE. Losses at the gene ends were 3 bases for V and 4 bases for J; bases not matched to a gene: 9. Here the CDR3 DNA reads TGTGCCAGCAGCTCCCCCTCGCAGGGGGGCACTGAAGCTTTCTTT. Its protein is CASSSPSQGGTEAFF.

The V and J genes are TRBV7-2 and TRBJ2-4, with 8 bases aligning to TRBD2. The CDR3 contains 15 residues. V trimming: 4 bases; J trimming: 0 bases; junction bases outside the gene matches: 2. The germline V gene encodes CDR1 SGHTA and CDR2 FQGNSA. Written as DNA, the CDR3 is TGTGCCAGCAGCTACGGGGGGGTAGCCAAAAACATTCAGTACTTC. Its protein product is CASSYGGVAKNIQYF.

The chain links TRBV11-2 to TRBJ2-2, with D possibly TRBD1 on 7 matching bases. Trimming removed 5 bases at V and 4 bases at J, with 14 bases between. The germline V gene encodes CDR1 SGHAT and CDR2 FQNNGV. This CDR3 comprises 15 residues. As DNA, the CDR3 is TGTGCCAGCAGCCCCAGGGGGGTGGGCACCGGGGAGCTGTTTTTT. Amino acid sequence: CASSPRGVGTGELFF.

The V gene is TRBV28, the J gene TRBJ1-1, with D possibly matching TRBD1 (5 bases). CDR1 is MDHEN and CDR2 is SYDVKM in the germline V gene. The V end was cut by 7 bases, the J end by 6 bases, with 21 bases between. The length of the CDR3 is 15 residues. CDR3 sequence reads: CASNGQGSFFSEAFF. In nucleotides, the CDR3 is TGTGCCAGCAATGGGCAGGGAAGTTTTTTTTCTGAAGCTTTCTTT.

This clone has only one observation. The chain uses TRBV5-4 and TRBJ2-1; 10 bases line up with TRBD2. Germline-derived CDR1 and CDR2 are SGHNT and YYREEE (reference sequence). This CDR3 is 14 amino acids long. The junction had 4 bases not matched to a gene; V was cut back by 2 bases and J by 8 bases. The CDR3 region is CASSLGLAGDEQFF. CDR3 DNA sequence: TGTGCCAGCAGCTTAGGCCTAGCGGGAGATGAGCAGTTCTTC.

This chain connects TRBV6-6 to TRBJ1-1, with D unresolved. The germline V and J ends were trimmed by 2 bases and 8 bases, with 3 bases remaining between them. The CDR3 extends over 10 amino acids. Germline V gene data show CDR1 as MNHNY and CDR2 as SVGAGI (reference sequence). The CDR3 DNA follows: TGTGCCAGCAGTTACAGAGAAGCTTTCTTT. It translates to CASSYREAFF.

In this sample, this clone turned up once. This same CDR3 is encoded by further DNA sequences in the sample. The rearrangement links TRBV9 to TRBJ2-7; possibly TRBD1 or TRBD2 for D (5 bases each). The length of the CDR3 is 15 residues. Between the trimmed V and J ends, which lost 0 bases and 0 bases, there was a span of 10 bases. Germline CDR1 SGDLS, CDR2 YYNGEE. CDR3 region: CASSVGDRFSYEQYF. DNA for the CDR3: TGTGCCAGCAGCGTAGGGGACCGCTTCTCCTACGAGCAGTACTTC.

This clone was picked up one time. The chain couples TRBV11-1 to TRBJ2-7, with 13 bases matching TRBD2. This CDR3 spans 17 amino acids. The V and J ends lost 1 base and 4 bases, in that order; junction bases with no gene match: 7. Germline-derived CDR1 and CDR2 are SGHAT and FQDESV (reference sequence). CDR3 residues: CASSLERTSGSVYEQYF. The CDR3 bases are TGTGCCAGCAGCTTAGAAAGGACTAGCGGGAGTGTTTACGAGCAGTACTTC.

The chain is built from TRBV18 and TRBJ2-2, with TRBD1 matching over 9 bases. The CDR3 extends over 15 amino acids. CDR1 is KGHSH and CDR2 is LQKENI in the germline V gene. The J segment lost 6 bases and the V segment lost 3 bases, leaving 5 bases of the junction unmatched. Here the CDR3 DNA reads TGTGCCAGCTCACCGGGACAGGGCTTCGCCGGGGAGCTGTTTTTT. Its protein is CASSPGQGFAGELFF.